The table lists the clone carrying this T cell receptor (beta chain) with many counts. No antigen is known for it. This sample stems from a study of breast tumors, draining lymph nodes, adjacent tissues. TCRdb reanalysed the multiplex PCR reads using MiXCR and keeps one entry per CDR3 protein. Of under 75,000 distinct CDR3 sequences listed, roughly 57% are singletons. Trimming left V 6 bases short and J 0 bases short, with 9 bases between. This CDR3 comprises 14 residues. The germline gives CDR1 MNHEY, CDR2 SVGAGI. The study's findings and limits: Compared with basal-like, luminal-like tumors shared significantly more repertoire with nontumor tissue. That most tumor T cells come from lymph nodes remained unproven. Tumor TCR diversity was below lymph nodes but above nontumor tissue.

The chain combines TRBV6-5 with TRBJ1-3; weak D call: TRBD1 (6 bases). The sequence was collected from a female donor with breast cancer. Some clones in this sample may be carry-over from other donors' samples. Material: breast tumor tissue. The chain's CDR3 is CASSRGSSGNTIYF. CDR3 nucleotide sequence: TGTGCCAGCAGCAGGGGTTCCTCTGGAAACACCATATATTTT.